This TCR beta chain derives from a study of shared clonotypes between healthy human individuals. Sequencing used immunoSEQ multiplex PCR; TCRdb keeps in-frame clones, though not all of them. The sample contains about 820,000 clones, 80% to 95% of which appear only once. Trimming removed 0 bases from V and 1 base from J; junction bases left unmatched: 6. The length of the CDR3 is 16 residues. Germline V gene data show CDR1 as SQVTM and CDR2 as ANQGSEA. CD45RO-negative CD8 cells positively selected for CCR7 made up the naive population, which excluded terminally differentiated effector memory CD45RA+ cells.

This TCR came from a man aged 25 to 40 in good health. Sequenced material: naive CD8+ T cells sorted from blood. V and J are TRBV29-1 and TRBJ2-1, with 7 bases identical to TRBD2. In DNA form, the CDR3 reads TGCAGCGTTGAAGATCCTAGACTAGCATCCTACAATGAGCAGTTCTTC. Its translation is CSVEDPRLASYNEQFF.